Listed below are T cell receptor beta chains from one sample, sequenced in a study of blood T cells in healthy people across ages. TCRdb fed the 5' RACE reads into MiXCR, producing one record per CDR3 protein. The sample lists a few hundred thousand distinct CDR3 sequences, about 25% occurring once. The sequenced sample consisted of blood. These receptors originate from a woman aged 70 to 79 in good health. CDR3s include the opening cysteine and the closing phenylalanine or tryptophan. D genes are given only for firm matches. Rows give clone size only sometimes, using once, few, many, or a class for an expanded clone.

DNA: TGCAGCGTTTTTACGACCTCCTACGAGCAGTACTTC
CDR3: CSVFTTSYEQYF
J: TRBJ2-7
size: .
V: TRBV29-1
D: .

DNA: TGTGCCAGCAGCCAAGAATGGACAGCTGATGAAGCTTTCTTT
CDR3: CASSQEWTADEAFF
J: TRBJ1-1
size: few
V: TRBV3-1
D: .

DNA: TGTGCCAGTAGTATTCAGGACTATGGCTACACCTTC
CDR3: CASSIQDYGYTF
J: TRBJ1-2
size: .
V: TRBV19
D: .

DNA: TGTGCCAGCAGGTTGGGACACCTGGAGGGGACCCAGTACTTC
CDR3: CASRLGHLEGTQYF
J: TRBJ2-5
size: few
V: TRBV28
D: .

DNA: TGCAGCGTTACTTCGGACAGGGTTTTAGACGAGCAGTACTTC
CDR3: CSVTSDRVLDEQYF
J: TRBJ2-7
size: .
V: TRBV29-1
D: TRBD1

DNA: TGTGCCAGCAGCTTCGACTCCTTGGCTAGCGGGTCGAGCACAGATACGCAGTATTTT
CDR3: CASSFDSLASGSSTDTQYF
J: TRBJ2-3
size: .
V: TRBV7-2
D: TRBD2

DNA: TGTGCCAGCAGCCGTGAGGGGCCCACTGAAGCTTTCTTT
CDR3: CASSREGPTEAFF
J: TRBJ1-1
size: .
V: TRBV11-3
D: .

DNA: TGTGCCAGCAGCGCCAGCGACAGGGAAAGGGGTGGCTACACCTTC
CDR3: CASSASDRERGGYTF
J: TRBJ1-2
size: few
V: TRBV7-9
D: TRBD1

DNA: TGTGCCAGCTCACCACGAGCTAGCGGGGCCCACGGTGGGGAGACCCAGTACTTC
CDR3: CASSPRASGAHGGETQYF
J: TRBJ2-5
size: few
V: TRBV18
D: TRBD2

DNA: TGTGCCAGCAGCACCGGACAGCCCTCCTACGAGCAGTACTTC
CDR3: CASSTGQPSYEQYF
J: TRBJ2-7
size: once
V: TRBV12-3/TRBV12-4
D: .

DNA: TGTGCCAGCAGTACCGGGACTGGGGGGACCCAGTACTTC
CDR3: CASSTGTGGTQYF
J: TRBJ2-5
size: .
V: TRBV12-3/TRBV12-4
D: .